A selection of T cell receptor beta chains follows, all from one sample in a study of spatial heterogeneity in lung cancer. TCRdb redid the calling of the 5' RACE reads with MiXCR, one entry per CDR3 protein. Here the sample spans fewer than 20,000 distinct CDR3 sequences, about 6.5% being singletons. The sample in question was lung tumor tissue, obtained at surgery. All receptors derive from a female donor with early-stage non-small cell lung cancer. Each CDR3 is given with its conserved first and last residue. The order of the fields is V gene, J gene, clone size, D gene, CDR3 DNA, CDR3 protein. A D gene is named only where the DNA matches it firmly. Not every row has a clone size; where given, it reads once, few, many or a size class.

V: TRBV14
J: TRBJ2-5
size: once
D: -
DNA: TGTGCCAGCAGCCAAGGTTGGGGAACGGAGACCCAGTACTTC
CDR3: CASSQGWGTETQYF

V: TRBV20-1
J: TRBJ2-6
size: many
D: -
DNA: TGCAGTGCTAGAGATTTTGGAACCTCTGGGGCCAACGTCCTGACTTTC
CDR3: CSARDFGTSGANVLTF

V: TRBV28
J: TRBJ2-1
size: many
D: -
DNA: TGTGCCAGCAGTTTACAAGGAGGCAACTCCTACAATGAGCAGTTCTTC
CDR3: CASSLQGGNSYNEQFF

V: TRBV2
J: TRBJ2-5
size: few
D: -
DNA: TGTGCCAGCAGTGAAGCAGTGGGGTTGGAGACCCAGTACTTC
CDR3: CASSEAVGLETQYF

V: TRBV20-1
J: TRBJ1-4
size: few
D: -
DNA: TGCAGTGCTAGTAGTTGGGGAGGGGATGAAAAACTGTTTTTT
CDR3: CSASSWGGDEKLFF

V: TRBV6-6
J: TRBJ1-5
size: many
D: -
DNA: TGTGCCAGCAGTTACTCCTCAGGGACCATCAGCAATCAGCCCCAGCATTTT
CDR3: CASSYSSGTISNQPQHF

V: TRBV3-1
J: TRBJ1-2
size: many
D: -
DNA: TGTGCCAGCAGCCAGGGGGTCTCTGGCTACACCTTC
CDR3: CASSQGVSGYTF

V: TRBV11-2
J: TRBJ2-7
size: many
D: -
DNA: TGTGCCAGCAGCTTAGACACATCCGAGCAGTACTTC
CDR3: CASSLDTSEQYF

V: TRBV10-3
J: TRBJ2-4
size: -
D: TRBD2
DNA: TGTGCCATCAGCCCGGGAGGCAGTAAAAACATTCAGTACTTC
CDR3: CAISPGGSKNIQYF

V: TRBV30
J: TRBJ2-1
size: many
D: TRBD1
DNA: TGTGCCTGGCGAAGTGACAGGGAAAATGAGCAGTTCTTC
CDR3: CAWRSDRENEQFF

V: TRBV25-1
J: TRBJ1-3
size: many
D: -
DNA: TGTGCCAGCAGTGAATATGGGGACACCATATATTTT
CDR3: CASSEYGDTIYF

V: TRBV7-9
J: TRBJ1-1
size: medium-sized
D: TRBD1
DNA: TGTGCCAGCAGCTTACAACAGGGGGGCACTGAAGCTTTCTTT
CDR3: CASSLQQGGTEAFF

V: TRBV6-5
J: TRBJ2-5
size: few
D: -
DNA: TGTGCCAGCAGTACACAACGGAGGGGTGGTAGGGAGACCCAGTACTTC
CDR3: CASSTQRRGGRETQYF

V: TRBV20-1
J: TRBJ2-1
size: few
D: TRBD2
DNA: TGCAGTGCTAGGACTAGCGGGGGGGCAAATGAGCAGTTCTTC
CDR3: CSARTSGGANEQFF

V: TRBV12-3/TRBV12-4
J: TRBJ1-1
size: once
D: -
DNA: TGTGCCAGCAGTTTAACTCCTGGGGCTTTCTTT
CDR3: CASSLTPGAFF

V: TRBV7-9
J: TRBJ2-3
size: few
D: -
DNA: TGTGCCAGCAGCTTGATAGCTAGCACAGATACGCAGTATTTT
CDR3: CASSLIASTDTQYF

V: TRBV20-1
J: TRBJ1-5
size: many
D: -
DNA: TGCAGTGCTAGCAGGGTGGCAGGCAATCAGCCCCAGCATTTT
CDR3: CSASRVAGNQPQHF

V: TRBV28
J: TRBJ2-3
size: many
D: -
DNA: TGTGCCAGCAGTCAGAACCCAACTAAGGCAGATACGCAGTATTTT
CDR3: CASSQNPTKADTQYF

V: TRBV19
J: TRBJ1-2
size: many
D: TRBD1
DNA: TGTGCCAGTAGAACTTGGAGGGGACAGGGGGCGAGGAATGGCTACACCTTC
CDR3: CASRTWRGQGARNGYTF

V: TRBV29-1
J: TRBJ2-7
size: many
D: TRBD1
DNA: TGCAGCGTTGTTTCTGGAGACAGGGTCTCCGAGCAGTACTTC
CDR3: CSVVSGDRVSEQYF

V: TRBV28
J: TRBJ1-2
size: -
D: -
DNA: TGTGCCAGTGGGGAGTTGACCTATGGCTACACCTTC
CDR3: CASGELTYGYTF

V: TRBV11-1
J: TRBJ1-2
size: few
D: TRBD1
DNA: TGTGCCAGCAGCTTCCCGACAGGGATCCACGCCTATGGCTACACCTTC
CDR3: CASSFPTGIHAYGYTF

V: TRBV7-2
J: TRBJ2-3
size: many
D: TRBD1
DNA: TGTGCCAGCAGCAGGACAGGGGGCACAGATACGCAGTATTTT
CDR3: CASSRTGGTDTQYF

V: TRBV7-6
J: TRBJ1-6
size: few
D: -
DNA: TGTGCCAGCAGCTTAGCGCTGAATTCACCCCTCCACTTT
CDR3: CASSLALNSPLHF

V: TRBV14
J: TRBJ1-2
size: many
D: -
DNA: TGTGCCAGCAGCCCCCATCCCCCATGGGGCTATGGCTACACCTTC
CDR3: CASSPHPPWGYGYTF

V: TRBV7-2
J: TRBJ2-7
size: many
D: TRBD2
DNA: TGTGCCAGCGGGCGGGGGGGCGGACCCTACGAGCAGTACTTC
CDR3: CASGRGGGPYEQYF

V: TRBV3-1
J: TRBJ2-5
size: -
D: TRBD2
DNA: TGTGCCAGCAGCCAAGAGGGAGGGTATGAGACCCAGTACTTC
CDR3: CASSQEGGYETQYF

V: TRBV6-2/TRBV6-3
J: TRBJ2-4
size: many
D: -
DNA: TGTGCCAGCAGTTACGGAATTGGAGTCCGTGGTTACATTCAGTACTTC
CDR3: CASSYGIGVRGYIQYF

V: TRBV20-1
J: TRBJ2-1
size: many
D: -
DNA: TGCAGTGCTAGGGCCCCGATCGGTGGGTACAATGAGCAGTTCTTC
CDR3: CSARAPIGGYNEQFF

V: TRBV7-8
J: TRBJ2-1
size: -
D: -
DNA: TGTGCCAGCAGCTTAGTCGACAATGAGCAGTTCTTC
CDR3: CASSLVDNEQFF

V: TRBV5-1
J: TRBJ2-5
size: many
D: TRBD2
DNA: TGCGCCAGCAGCTCGGGAGGGGAGGGACAAGAGACCCAGTACTTC
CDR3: CASSSGGEGQETQYF

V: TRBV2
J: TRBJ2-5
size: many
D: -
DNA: TGTGCCAGCAGTGCAGATCAAGAGACCCAGTACTTC
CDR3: CASSADQETQYF

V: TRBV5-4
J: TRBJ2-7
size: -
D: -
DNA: TGTGCCAGCAGCTTAAGACAGACGAGTAGGGACGAGCAGTACTTC
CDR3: CASSLRQTSRDEQYF

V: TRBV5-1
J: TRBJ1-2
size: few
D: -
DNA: TGCGCCAGCAGCTCGACCTCAGGGGATGGCTACACCTTC
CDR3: CASSSTSGDGYTF

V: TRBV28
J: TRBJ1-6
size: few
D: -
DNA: TGTGCCAGCAGTTTGTTTGAACCGAGCTCCTATAATTCACCCCTCCACTTT
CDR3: CASSLFEPSSYNSPLHF

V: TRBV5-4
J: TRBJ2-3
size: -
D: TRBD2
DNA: TGTGCCAGCAGCTTAACGGGGGGGACCACAGATACGCAGTATTTT
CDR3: CASSLTGGTTDTQYF

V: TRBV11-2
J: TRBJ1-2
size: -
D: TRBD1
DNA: TGTGCCAGCAGCCAATGGGGCTGGGACAGGGGCTCAGGGGGCTACACCTTC
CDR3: CASSQWGWDRGSGGYTF

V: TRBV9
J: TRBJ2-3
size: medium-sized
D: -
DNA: TGTGCCAGCAGCGTTCGGGCCTCCGTCACAGATACGCAGTATTTT
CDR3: CASSVRASVTDTQYF

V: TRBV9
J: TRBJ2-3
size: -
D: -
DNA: TGTGCCAGCAGCGTAGGGGTGTCTAGAAACACAGATACGCAGTATTTT
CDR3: CASSVGVSRNTDTQYF

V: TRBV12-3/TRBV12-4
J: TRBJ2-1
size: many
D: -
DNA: TGTGCCAGCAGCCGAGCCTACAATGAGCAGTTCTTC
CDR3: CASSRAYNEQFF

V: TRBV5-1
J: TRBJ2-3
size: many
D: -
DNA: TGCGCCAGCAGCTTTTGGGGAAGAGATACGCAGTATTTT
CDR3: CASSFWGRDTQYF

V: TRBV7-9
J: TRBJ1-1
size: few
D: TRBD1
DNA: TGTGCCAGCAGCCAGACAGGGGGATTTGAAGCTTTCTTT
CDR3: CASSQTGGFEAFF